Below are 9 T cell receptor beta chains sequenced from a single sample in a study of OX40 agonist ivuxolimab in advanced cancers. The protocol was immunoSEQ multiplex PCR, while the TCRdb copy is restricted to in-frame clones and leaves out a portion. This table holds some 74,000 clones, less than 95% found once. The source material was CD4+ or CD8+ T cells sorted from blood, sampled in a trial of the OX40 agonist ivuxolimab. These receptors originate from an adult with an advanced solid tumor such as melanoma, head and neck, liver or kidney cancer.

The genes are TRBV6-5 and TRBJ1-2; maybe TRBD1 (5 bases). CDR3 length: 15 amino acids. Germline values: CDR1 MNHEY, CDR2 SVGAGI. V was clipped by 3 bases and J by 1 base, with 12 bases between them. CDR3 region: CASSYKGSVNYGYTF. CDR3 nucleotide sequence: TGTGCCAGCAGTTATAAGGGGAGCGTTAACTATGGCTACACCTTC.

The chain links TRBV19 to TRBJ2-5, with TRBD2 matching over 8 bases. J was trimmed by 3 bases and V by 3 bases; bases with no gene match: 9. CDR1 is LNHDA and CDR2 is SQIVND in the germline V gene (reference sequence). The CDR3 sequence is 16 residues long. CDR3 amino acids: CASSMVSAGEEETQYF. CDR3 in DNA: TGTGCCAGTAGTATGGTATCAGCGGGGGAAGAAGAGACCCAGTACTTC. The full variable domain, completed using reference TRBV19 and TRBJ2-5, is DGGITQSPKYLFRKEGQNVTLSCEQNLNHDAMYWYRQDPGQGLRLIYYSQIVNDFQKGDIAEGYSVSREKKESFPLTVTSAQKNPTAFYLCASSMVSAGEEETQYFGPGTRLLVL.

This chain connects TRBV27 to TRBJ2-7; possibly TRBD1 or TRBD2 for D (7 bases each). The germline gives CDR1 MNHEY, CDR2 SMNVEV (reference sequence). The CDR3 spans 16 residues. V was cut by 5 bases and J by 0 bases, with 17 bases left in between. CDR3 loop: CASSLTGRGSSYEQYF. CDR3 bases: TGTGCCAGCAGTCTGACAGGGCGGGGGTCCTCCTACGAGCAGTACTTC.

The chain links TRBV5-8 to TRBJ1-3, with D uncertain. The CDR3 has 17 amino acids. The germline V gene has CDR1 SGHTS and CDR2 YDEGEE. V was clipped by 0 bases and J by 0 bases, with 13 bases between them. The CDR3 DNA sequence: TGTGCCAGCAGCTTGGGCCACCTTCTGGCCTCTGGAAACACCATATATTTT. This encodes CASSLGHLLASGNTIYF.

This clone was seen just once. This chain links TRBV5-1 with TRBJ1-1; D unresolved. There are 14 residues in the CDR3. Trimming left V 0 bases short and J 0 bases short, with 6 bases between. From germline, CDR1 is SGHRS and CDR2 YFSETQ. This chain's CDR3 is CASSLDGMNTEAFF. The CDR3 region has the DNA TGCGCCAGCAGCTTGGACGGAATGAACACTGAAGCTTTCTTT. The full variable domain, with the rest looked up from reference TRBV5-1 and TRBJ1-1, is KAGVTQTPRYLIKTRGQQVTLSCSPISGHRSVSWYQQTPGQGLQFLFEYFSETQRNKGNFPGRFSGRQFSNSRSEMNVSTLELGDSALYLCASSLDGMNTEAFFGQGTRLTVV.

The chain uses TRBV5-1 and TRBJ1-2; 9 bases line up with TRBD1. There are 13 residues in the CDR3. Germline V gives CDR1 SGHRS, CDR2 YFSETQ. V was pared by 3 bases and J by 7 bases, with 4 bases of the junction left unmatched. CDR3 nucleotide sequence: TGCGCCAGCAGCTCTGTGGGACAGGGTGGCTACACCTTC. Amino acid sequence: CASSSVGQGGYTF.

The gene calls are TRBV18 and TRBJ2-1; 8 nucleotides agree with TRBD1. The CDR3 length is 13 residues. Looked up from germline, CDR1 is KGHSH and CDR2 is LQKENI. V shed 3 bases and J 9 bases; nucleotides not matched to a gene: 4. CDR3 residues: CASSPGQASEQFF. The CDR3, as DNA: TGTGCCAGCTCACCGGGACAGGCCAGTGAGCAGTTCTTC.

Worth noting for this clone: Other DNA sequences in the sample encode the same CDR3. The rearrangement links TRBV2 to TRBJ1-3; unclear D gene. The ends were cut back, 8 bases at V and 1 base at J, with 6 bases in the middle. There are 12 residues in the CDR3. Germline V CDR1 and CDR2: SNHLY, FYNNEI. In nucleotides, the CDR3 is TGTGCCAGCGGGTATTCTGGAAACACCATATATTTT. It translates to CASGYSGNTIYF.

A note on this clone: Other DNA sequences in this specimen translate into the identical CDR3. This chain uses TRBV28 with TRBJ2-5, with D unresolved. V shed 4 bases and J shed 6 bases, with 6 bases lying between them. The CDR3 spans 11 residues. Germline CDR1 and CDR2: MDHEN and SYDVKM. This chain's CDR3 is CASSSGQTQYF. In DNA, the CDR3 is TGTGCCAGCAGTTCCGGACAGACCCAGTACTTC.